The T cell receptor beta chain described here comes from a study of T-cell reconstitution after alpha-beta-depleted transplantation in children. The V segment lost 5 bases and the J segment 3 bases; nucleotides outside the gene matches: 12. The CDR3 totals 16 residues. CDR1 and CDR2 (germline): SGHVS, FNYEAQ. Preparation of the TCRbeta library involved a method that used unique molecular identifiers. TCRdb recomputed calls from the PCR reads with MiXCR, one row per CDR3 protein. The profile shows approximately 500,000 distinct CDR3 sequences, roughly 27% of them singletons. The sequence came from a boy younger than two with Wiskott-Aldrich syndrome, due to receive a stem cell transplant. This chain links TRBV7-6 with TRBJ1-1, with 7 bases lining up with TRBD1. The sequences come from PBMCs, collected before TCRalphabeta/CD19-depleted stem cell transplant. CDR3 amino acids: CASSSLTGATDTEAFF. Here the CDR3 DNA reads TGTGCCAGCAGCAGCTTAACAGGGGCGACGGACACTGAAGCTTTCTTT.